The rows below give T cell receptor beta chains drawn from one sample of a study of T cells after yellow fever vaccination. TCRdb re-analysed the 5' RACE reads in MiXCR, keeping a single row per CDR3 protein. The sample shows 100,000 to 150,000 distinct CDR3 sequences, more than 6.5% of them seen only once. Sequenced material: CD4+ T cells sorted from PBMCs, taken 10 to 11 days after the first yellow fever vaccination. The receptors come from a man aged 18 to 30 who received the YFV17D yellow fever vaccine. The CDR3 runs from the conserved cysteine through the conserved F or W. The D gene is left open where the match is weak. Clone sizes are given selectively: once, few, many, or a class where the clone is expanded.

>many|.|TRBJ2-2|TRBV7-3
CASSPMGGSAGELFF
TGTGCCAGCAGCCCAATGGGTGGGTCGGCCGGGGAGCTGTTTTTT
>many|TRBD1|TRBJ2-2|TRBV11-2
CASSSIQGKGGELFF
TGTGCCAGCAGCTCGATACAGGGGAAAGGCGGGGAGCTGTTTTTT
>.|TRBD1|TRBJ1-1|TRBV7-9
CASSPPGQGTLNTEAFF
TGTGCCAGCAGCCCGCCGGGACAGGGGACCTTGAACACTGAAGCTTTCTTT
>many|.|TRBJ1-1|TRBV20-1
CSARWQTLEAFF
TGCAGTGCTCGGTGGCAGACCCTAGAAGCTTTCTTT
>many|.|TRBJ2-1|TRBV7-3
CASSLRRGLYDEQFF
TGTGCCAGCAGCTTACGGCGGGGGCTTTACGATGAGCAGTTCTTC
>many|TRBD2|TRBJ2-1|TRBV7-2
CASSLGRLAGAGSYNEQFF
TGTGCCAGCAGCTTAGGGCGGCTAGCGGGGGCCGGCTCCTACAATGAGCAGTTCTTC
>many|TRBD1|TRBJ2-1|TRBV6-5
CASSYAWTGTNEQFF
TGTGCCAGCAGTTACGCTTGGACAGGGACTAATGAGCAGTTCTTC
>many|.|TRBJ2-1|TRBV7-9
CASRAYGDPSYNEQFF
TGTGCCAGCAGGGCCTACGGGGATCCCTCCTACAATGAGCAGTTCTTC
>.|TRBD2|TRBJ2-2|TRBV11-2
CASSPIWVAGGRRTGELFF
TGTGCCAGCAGCCCCATCTGGGTCGCGGGGGGGCGAAGGACCGGGGAGCTGTTTTTT
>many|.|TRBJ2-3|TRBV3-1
CASSQLGTDTQYF
TGTGCCAGCAGCCAGTTAGGGACAGATACGCAGTATTTT
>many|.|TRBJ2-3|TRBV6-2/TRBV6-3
CASIGTSTDTQYF
TGTGCCAGCATCGGGACTTCTACAGATACGCAGTATTTT
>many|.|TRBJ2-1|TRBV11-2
CASSSLAFPYNEQFF
TGTGCCAGCAGTAGCCTAGCGTTCCCCTACAATGAGCAGTTCTTC
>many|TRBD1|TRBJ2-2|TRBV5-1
CASGTGTVNTGELFF
TGCGCCAGCGGGACCGGGACAGTGAACACCGGGGAGCTGTTTTTT
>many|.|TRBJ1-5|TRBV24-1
CATSDWNQPQHF
TGTGCCACCAGTGATTGGAATCAGCCCCAGCATTTT
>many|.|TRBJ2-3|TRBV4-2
CASSQDPGEDTQYF
TGTGCCAGCAGCCAAGATCCGGGGGAGGATACGCAGTATTTT
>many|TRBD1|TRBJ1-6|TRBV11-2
CASRGTGGGNSPLHF
TGTGCCAGCAGGGGGACAGGGGGTGGGAATTCACCCCTCCACTTT
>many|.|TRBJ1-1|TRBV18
CASSRNRDLGTEAFF
TGTGCCAGCTCACGAAACAGGGATCTGGGCACTGAAGCTTTCTTT
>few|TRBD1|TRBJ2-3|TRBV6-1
CASRSLQGIFTDTQYF
TGTGCCAGCAGATCTTTACAGGGGATTTTTACAGATACGCAGTATTTT
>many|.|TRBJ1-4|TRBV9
CASSSRGSEEKLFF
TGTGCCAGCAGCTCGAGGGGGTCTGAGGAAAAACTGTTTTTT
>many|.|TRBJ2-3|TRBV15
CATSRGADTQYF
TGTGCCACCAGCAGAGGGGCGGATACGCAGTATTTT
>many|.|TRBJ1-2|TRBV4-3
CASSQEPGTTAYGYTF
TGCGCCAGCAGCCAAGAACCCGGGACAACCGCCTATGGCTACACCTTC
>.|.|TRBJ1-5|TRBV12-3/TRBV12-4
CTSSLSGWSGYSNQPQHF
TGTACCTCCAGTTTATCCGGGTGGTCTGGGTATAGCAATCAGCCCCAGCATTTT
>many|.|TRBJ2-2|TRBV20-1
CSARDPSAGTGELFF
TGCAGTGCTAGAGATCCTAGCGCTGGCACCGGGGAGCTGTTTTTT
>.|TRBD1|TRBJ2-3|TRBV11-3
CASSSTGTGGPTDTQYF
TGTGCCAGCAGCAGCACGGGGACAGGGGGGCCCACAGATACGCAGTATTTT
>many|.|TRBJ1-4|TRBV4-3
CASSQDSFRQNEKLFF
TGCGCCAGCAGCCAAGACTCGTTTCGACAAAATGAAAAACTGTTTTTT
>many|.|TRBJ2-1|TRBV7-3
CASSLTRGNEQFF
TGTGCCAGCAGCCTCACTCGGGGAAATGAGCAGTTCTTC
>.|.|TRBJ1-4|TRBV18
CASVAGGGAREKLFF
TGTGCCAGCGTTGCGGGCGGGGGCGCACGTGAAAAACTGTTTTTT
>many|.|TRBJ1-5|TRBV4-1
CASSPIGTGSRNQPQHF
TGCGCCAGCAGCCCGATCGGAACAGGTTCACGCAATCAGCCCCAGCATTTT
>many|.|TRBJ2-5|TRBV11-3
CASSLGPGFLETQYF
TGTGCCAGCAGCTTAGGGCCTGGCTTCTTAGAGACCCAGTACTTC
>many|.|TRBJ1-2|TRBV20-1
CSKQGGDYGYTF
TGCAGCAAGCAGGGAGGGGACTATGGCTACACCTTC
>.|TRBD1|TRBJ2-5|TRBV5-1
CASSGIRDRRRETQYF
TGCGCCAGCAGCGGTATAAGGGACAGGCGGCGGGAGACCCAGTACTTC
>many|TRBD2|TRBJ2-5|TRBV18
CASSPGGLAGMPETQYF
TGTGCCAGCTCACCAGGGGGACTAGCGGGGATGCCAGAGACCCAGTACTTC
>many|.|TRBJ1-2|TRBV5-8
CASSFTGLGGYTF
TGTGCCAGCAGCTTCACCGGGTTGGGTGGCTACACCTTC
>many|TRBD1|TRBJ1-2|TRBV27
CASSLSWTGSFGYTF
TGTGCCAGCAGTTTATCGTGGACAGGGTCTTTCGGCTACACCTTC